This TCR beta chain came from a study of CXCR3 chemokines and chemotherapy response in bladder cancer. This clonotype was counted ten times or more. MiXCR was run by TCRdb on the PCR reads, yielding one entry per CDR3 protein. Of some 2,000 distinct CDR3 sequences listed, 16% are singletons. This TCR derives from a human donor with bladder cancer that responded to neoadjuvant chemotherapy. This specimen was acquired from a patient whose treatment included neoadjuvant chemotherapy.

CDR3 sequence (DNA): TGTGCCTGGAGAATTTCCAGCTCTGGAAACACCATATATTTT. Its protein is CAWRISSSGNTIYF. V and J are TRBV30 and TRBJ1-3, with D hard to call. V shed 3 bases and J shed 0 bases, with 9 bases lying between them. The germline gives CDR1 GTSNPN, CDR2 SVGIG (reference sequence). The length of the CDR3 is 14 residues.